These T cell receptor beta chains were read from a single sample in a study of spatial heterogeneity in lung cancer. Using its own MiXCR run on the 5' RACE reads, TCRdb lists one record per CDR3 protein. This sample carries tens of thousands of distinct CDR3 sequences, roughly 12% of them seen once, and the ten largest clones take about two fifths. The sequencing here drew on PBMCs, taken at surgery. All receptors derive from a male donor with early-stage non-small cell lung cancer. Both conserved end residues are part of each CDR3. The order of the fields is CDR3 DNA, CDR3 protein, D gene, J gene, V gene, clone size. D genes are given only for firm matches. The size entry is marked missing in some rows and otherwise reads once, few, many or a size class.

TGTGCCAGCAGCTTAGTTTCGGGGGGCACAGATACGCAGTATTTT,CASSLVSGGTDTQYF,.,TRBJ2-3,TRBV7-2,few
TGCGCCAGCAGCCAAGTTCTTGTCAGTTATAATTCACCCCTCCACTTT,CASSQVLVSYNSPLHF,.,TRBJ1-6,TRBV4-3,few
TGTGCCAGCAGCTCTACCGGGACTAGCGGGGAGAGCACAGATACGCAGTATTTT,CASSSTGTSGESTDTQYF,TRBD2,TRBJ2-3,TRBV7-2,few
TGCGCCAGCAGCCAAGGCACCGGGGGAGGTTACAATGAGCAGTTCTTC,CASSQGTGGGYNEQFF,.,TRBJ2-1,TRBV4-3,.
TGTGCCAGCAGCTTGGATTTTCGGAGGACCGATACGCAGTATTTT,CASSLDFRRTDTQYF,.,TRBJ2-3,TRBV5-6,few
TGTGCCAGCGCGGCGTTGGTAGAGACCCAGTACTTC,CASAALVETQYF,.,TRBJ2-5,TRBV2,many
TGTGCCACCAGCGGTTTCCAGGTGGATACGCAGTATTTT,CATSGFQVDTQYF,.,TRBJ2-3,TRBV24-1,.
TGTGCCAGCAGCCCCCCGGGGGAAAAACTGTTTTTT,CASSPPGEKLFF,.,TRBJ1-4,TRBV7-2,many
TGTGCCTGGATAGAACCAGGGAGTTATGAGCAGTTCTTC,CAWIEPGSYEQFF,.,TRBJ2-1,TRBV30,few
TGCAGCGTCCGGTCGGGTGGCGACGAGCAGTACTTC,CSVRSGGDEQYF,.,TRBJ2-7,TRBV29-1,many
TGCAGTGCTATTGGCAGGAGGTACATAAACACTGAAGCTTTCTTT,CSAIGRRYINTEAFF,.,TRBJ1-1,TRBV20-1,.
TGCGCCAGCAGCTACGGACAGGGATTTAGCGAGCAGTACTTC,CASSYGQGFSEQYF,TRBD1,TRBJ2-7,TRBV4-3,many
TGTGCCAGCAGTTACTCCGACTATGGCGGGGGAACAGATACGCAGTATTTT,CASSYSDYGGGTDTQYF,TRBD2,TRBJ2-3,TRBV6-2/TRBV6-3,.
TGCAGCGTCAGCTCCTACAATGAGCAGTTCTTC,CSVSSYNEQFF,.,TRBJ2-1,TRBV29-1,.
TGCAGTGCTGGGGAGGGACCGTACTATGGCTACACCTTC,CSAGEGPYYGYTF,.,TRBJ1-2,TRBV20-1,few
TGTGCCAGCAGCTTAACTAGTAGCACAGATACGCAGTATTTT,CASSLTSSTDTQYF,.,TRBJ2-3,TRBV7-2,.
TGTGCCAGCAGGGCGGGAGGGCCTTACAATGAGCAGTTCTTC,CASRAGGPYNEQFF,TRBD2,TRBJ2-1,TRBV7-2,many
TGTGCCAGCAGTAAGGCTGGCAATCAGCCCCAGCATTTT,CASSKAGNQPQHF,.,TRBJ1-5,TRBV12-3/TRBV12-4,.
TGTGCCAGCAGCCGAGGACAGGGGGCTTCTGGCTACACCTTC,CASSRGQGASGYTF,TRBD1,TRBJ1-2,TRBV3-1,few
TGTGCCAGCAGTTGGTTAGGGTCAGCCGACGAGCAGTACTTC,CASSWLGSADEQYF,.,TRBJ2-7,TRBV6-2/TRBV6-3,.
TGTGCCAGCAGCTCCCCGGGAGAGCCACAAGAGACCCAGTACTTC,CASSSPGEPQETQYF,.,TRBJ2-5,TRBV7-2,.
TGTGCCAGCAGCGACACAGGGGGCGCGAAAGGGGACACCGGGGAGCTGTTTTTT,CASSDTGGAKGDTGELFF,TRBD1,TRBJ2-2,TRBV7-9,few
TGTGCCAGTAGTGGGTCCAGAGATCAGCCCCAGCATTTT,CASSGSRDQPQHF,.,TRBJ1-5,TRBV19,.
TGTGCCAGCAGCCAAGGACTACAACTTAGCACAGATACGCAGTATTTT,CASSQGLQLSTDTQYF,.,TRBJ2-3,TRBV14,once
TGTGCCAGCAGCTTGGCGTCACCCGCCAGCGGCTACACCTTC,CASSLASPASGYTF,.,TRBJ1-2,TRBV5-6,few
TGTGCCAGCACCTCAGTAGCGGTTTACAATGAGCAGTTCTTC,CASTSVAVYNEQFF,.,TRBJ2-1,TRBV28,once
TGTGCCAGTAGTATCCGAGGGAAAGTGGGTGAAAAACTGTTTTTT,CASSIRGKVGEKLFF,.,TRBJ1-4,TRBV19,few
TGTGCCAGCAGCGCCAGAACAGGGGCAGATACGCAGTATTTT,CASSARTGADTQYF,TRBD1,TRBJ2-3,TRBV9,.
TGTGCCAGCAGCTCTGGCGGGCGGATTAGCACAGATACGCAGTATTTT,CASSSGGRISTDTQYF,.,TRBJ2-3,TRBV13,.
TGTGCCAGCAGTCGACAGGGAACTGGCTACACCTTC,CASSRQGTGYTF,TRBD1,TRBJ1-2,TRBV2,.
TGTGCCAGCAGCCAAGATTTCGACAGGGGTTACAATGAGCAGTTCTTC,CASSQDFDRGYNEQFF,TRBD1,TRBJ2-1,TRBV4-2,.
TGTGCCAGCAGCCCAATGTTAGGCGGGAGAACAGATACGCAGTATTTT,CASSPMLGGRTDTQYF,TRBD2,TRBJ2-3,TRBV7-2,few
TGTGCCAGCAGTTTTGGGGGGGCAGGTGAAAAACTGTTTTTT,CASSFGGAGEKLFF,.,TRBJ1-4,TRBV28,.
TGTGCCAGCAGCTTGGGACAGGGGTACAATGAGCAGTTCTTC,CASSLGQGYNEQFF,TRBD1,TRBJ2-1,TRBV7-9,.
TGCGCCAGCAGCCAAGATCGACAGCAAGCCAAAAACATTCAGTACTTC,CASSQDRQQAKNIQYF,.,TRBJ2-4,TRBV4-1,.
TGCAGTGCTAGAACAGGAGGCAGGGCTAGCGGGAGCAACAATGAGCAGTTCTTC,CSARTGGRASGSNNEQFF,TRBD2,TRBJ2-1,TRBV20-1,many
TGTGCCAGCAGTGTGGGACTAGCGGGCCGGGAGACCCAGTACTTC,CASSVGLAGRETQYF,TRBD2,TRBJ2-5,TRBV25-1,many
TGTGCCAGCAGTTTCGCGGGTAGGAGCGGGGGGGCCGATGAGCAGTTCTTC,CASSFAGRSGGADEQFF,TRBD2,TRBJ2-1,TRBV6-2/TRBV6-3,.
TGCGCCAGCAGCCCTCGGACAGGCGGGGATGAAAAACTGTTTTTT,CASSPRTGGDEKLFF,TRBD1,TRBJ1-4,TRBV5-1,.
TGTGCCAGCAGCCAAACGGTCTTCACTGAAGCTTTCTTT,CASSQTVFTEAFF,.,TRBJ1-1,TRBV3-1,few
TGTGCCAGCAGTACGGGACTAGAAACAGATACGCAGTATTTT,CASSTGLETDTQYF,TRBD2,TRBJ2-3,TRBV2,few
TGTGCCAGCATCCTAAGGGGGGACCCCCAGGGTGGTCAGCCCCAGCATTTT,CASILRGDPQGGQPQHF,.,TRBJ1-5,TRBV28,many
TGCGCCAGCAGCCAACCGCCTGGGGGCGGCGGGGAGCTGTTTTTT,CASSQPPGGGGELFF,.,TRBJ2-2,TRBV4-3,many
TGTGCCACCAGTGATCCCGGGCAGACTAAGACCGGGGAGCTGTTTTTT,CATSDPGQTKTGELFF,.,TRBJ2-2,TRBV24-1,.
TGCGCCAGCAGCCCGGAAGCTAGCGGGTACCAAGAGACCCAGTACTTC,CASSPEASGYQETQYF,TRBD2,TRBJ2-5,TRBV4-3,few
TGCGCCAGCAGCCAAGTAGAGTCAACTAATGAAAAACTGTTTTTT,CASSQVESTNEKLFF,.,TRBJ1-4,TRBV4-1,many
TGTGCCAGCAGCCCCGGAGCTTTAGACACTGAAGCTTTCTTT,CASSPGALDTEAFF,.,TRBJ1-1,TRBV7-2,few
TGTGCCAGTAGTCCCGGGACAGGGTGGGGAGAGACCCAGTACTTC,CASSPGTGWGETQYF,TRBD1,TRBJ2-5,TRBV19,.
TGTGCCAGCAGTTACTCCGGAGTGCAGTCTGGGGCCAACGTCCTGACTTTC,CASSYSGVQSGANVLTF,.,TRBJ2-6,TRBV6-6,few
TGTGCCAGCAGTATATTCCAGGGTGGAAATTCACCCCTCCACTTT,CASSIFQGGNSPLHF,.,TRBJ1-6,TRBV6-5,.
TGTGCCAGCAGTGGGACTAGCGGTCGCTATAGACCCTACGAGCAGTACTTC,CASSGTSGRYRPYEQYF,TRBD2,TRBJ2-7,TRBV28,many
TGTGCCAGCAGCTGGACCGCCCCGGGGTTAAAGTCACCCCTCCACTTT,CASSWTAPGLKSPLHF,.,TRBJ1-6,TRBV5-4,.
TGTGCCAGCAGTCCCCCCCAGCGGGGGGGCGGAGAGACCCAGTACTTC,CASSPPQRGGGETQYF,TRBD2,TRBJ2-5,TRBV6-2/TRBV6-3,few
TGTGCCAGCAGTTGGGACAGAAATCAGCCCCAGCATTTT,CASSWDRNQPQHF,TRBD1,TRBJ1-5,TRBV12-3/TRBV12-4,many
TGTGCCAGCAGTCCCAGTGGTTCCAGGGGGAGGAGTCAGCCCCAGCATTTT,CASSPSGSRGRSQPQHF,TRBD1,TRBJ1-5,TRBV12-3/TRBV12-4,few
TGTGCCAGCAGCCGATCCCGCACTGAAGCTTTCTTT,CASSRSRTEAFF,.,TRBJ1-1,TRBV7-2,.
TGTGCCAGCAGATATGTAACAGGAGCTGAAGCTTTCTTT,CASRYVTGAEAFF,.,TRBJ1-1,TRBV6-2/TRBV6-3,.
TGCAGCGTCCAAGTGGGGTCTCATCAGCCCCAGCATTTT,CSVQVGSHQPQHF,.,TRBJ1-5,TRBV29-1,few
TGTGCCAGCGGGAGAGCGGGGAGCACAGATACGCAGTATTTT,CASGRAGSTDTQYF,TRBD2,TRBJ2-3,TRBV25-1,few